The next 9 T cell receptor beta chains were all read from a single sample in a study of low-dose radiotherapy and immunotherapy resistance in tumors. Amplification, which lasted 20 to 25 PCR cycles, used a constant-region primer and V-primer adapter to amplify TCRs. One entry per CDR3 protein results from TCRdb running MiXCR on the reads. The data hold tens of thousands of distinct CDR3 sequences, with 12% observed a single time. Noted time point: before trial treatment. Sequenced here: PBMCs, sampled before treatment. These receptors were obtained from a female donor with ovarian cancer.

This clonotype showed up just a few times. The CDR3 sequence is CAISPDSLNSPLHF. The CDR3 DNA reads TGTGCCATCAGTCCGGACAGTCTTAATTCACCCCTCCACTTT. J is TRBJ1-6 and V is TRBV10-3; TRBD1 is a possible D gene (6 bases). Trimming stripped 5 bases from V and 6 bases from J, with 11 bases between. This CDR3 has 14 amino acids. The germline gives CDR1 ENHRY, CDR2 SYGVKD.

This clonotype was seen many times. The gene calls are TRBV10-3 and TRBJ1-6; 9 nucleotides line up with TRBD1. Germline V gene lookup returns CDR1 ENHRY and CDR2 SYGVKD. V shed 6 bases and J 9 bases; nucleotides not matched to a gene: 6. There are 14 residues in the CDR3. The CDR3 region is CAISPLGQGSPLHF. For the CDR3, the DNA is TGTGCCATCAGCCCCTTGGGACAGGGTTCACCCCTCCACTTT.

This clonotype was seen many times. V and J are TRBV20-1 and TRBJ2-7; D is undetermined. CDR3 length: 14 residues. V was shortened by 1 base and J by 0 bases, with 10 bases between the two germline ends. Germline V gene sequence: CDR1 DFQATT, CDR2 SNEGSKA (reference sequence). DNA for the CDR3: TGCAGTGCTAGAGTGGCAGCTAGCTCCTACGAGCAGTACTTC. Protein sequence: CSARVAASSYEQYF.

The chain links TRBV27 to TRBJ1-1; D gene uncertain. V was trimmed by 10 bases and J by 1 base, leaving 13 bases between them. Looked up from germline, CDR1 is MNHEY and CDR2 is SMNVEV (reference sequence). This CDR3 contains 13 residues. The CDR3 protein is CATSRTENTEAFF. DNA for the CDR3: TGTGCCACCTCCCGGACGGAGAACACTGAAGCTTTCTTT.

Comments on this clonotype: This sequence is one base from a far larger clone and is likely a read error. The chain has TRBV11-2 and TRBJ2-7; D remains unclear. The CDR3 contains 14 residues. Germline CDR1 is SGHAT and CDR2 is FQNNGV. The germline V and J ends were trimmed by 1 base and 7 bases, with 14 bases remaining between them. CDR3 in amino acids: CASSLAGFYNEQYF. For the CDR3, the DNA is TGTGCCAGCAGCTTAGCTGGTTTCTACAATGAGCAGTACTTC.

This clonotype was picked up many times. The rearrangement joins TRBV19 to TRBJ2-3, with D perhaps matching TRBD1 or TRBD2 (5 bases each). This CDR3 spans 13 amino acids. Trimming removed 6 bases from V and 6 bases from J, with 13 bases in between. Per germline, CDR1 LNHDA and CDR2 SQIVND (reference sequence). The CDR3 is CASRGWDVDTQYF. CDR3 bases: TGTGCCAGTAGAGGGTGGGACGTGGATACGCAGTATTTT.

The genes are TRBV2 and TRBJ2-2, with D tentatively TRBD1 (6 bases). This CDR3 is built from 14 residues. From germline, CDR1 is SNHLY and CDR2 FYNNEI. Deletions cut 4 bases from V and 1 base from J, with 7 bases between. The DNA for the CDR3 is TGTGCCAGCAGTGTGGACAGGAACACCGGGGAGCTGTTTTTT. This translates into CASSVDRNTGELFF.

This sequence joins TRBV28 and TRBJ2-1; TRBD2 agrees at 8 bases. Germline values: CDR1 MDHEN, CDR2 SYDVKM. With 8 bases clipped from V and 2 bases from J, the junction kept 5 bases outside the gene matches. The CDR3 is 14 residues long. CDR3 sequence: CASGREAPYNEQFF. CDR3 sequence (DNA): TGTGCCAGCGGGCGGGAGGCACCCTACAATGAGCAGTTCTTC.

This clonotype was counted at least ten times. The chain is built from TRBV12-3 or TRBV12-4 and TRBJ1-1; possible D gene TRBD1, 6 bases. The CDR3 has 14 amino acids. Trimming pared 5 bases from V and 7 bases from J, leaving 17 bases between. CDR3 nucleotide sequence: TGTGCCAGCAGTATAAATCCGGGACACTATGAAGCTTTCTTT. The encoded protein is CASSINPGHYEAFF.